This T cell receptor (beta chain) was identified during a study of T cells in narcolepsy listed by TCRdb under 2018. About the study as a whole: Patients with narcolepsy type 1 or type 2 (NT1, NT2) and healthy control donors were enrolled in the study. To look for autoreactive T cells in narcolepsy patients that target self-antigens of hypocretin neurons (hypocretin, TRIB2), the study used TCR Vbeta sequencing to follow clonotypes in blood and CSF.

V is clipped by 6 bases and J by 1 base, and the sequence between their germline boundaries is 13 bases long. CDR1 and CDR2 are read off the germline V gene as WSHSY and SAAADI. The CDR3 runs 14 amino acids, cysteine and phenylalanine included. Of all the DNA, just the CDR3 is kept, 42 bases in frame from base 1. Memory CD4+ T cells were sorted ex vivo from peripheral blood of narcolepsy patients and healthy controls for TCR Vbeta sequencing. Study-wide conclusions, independent of this receptor: According to the report, autoreactive clonotypes were detected serially in the blood of the same patients and of different patients, but not in healthy controls. Some blood memory CD4+ repertoires from patients and controls contained no sequences matching autoreactive T cell clones. In plots comparing CSF and blood CD4+ T cell clonotypes from the same patient, HCRT-specific and TRIB2-specific autoreactive clonotypes were highlighted. Patients and controls had similar numbers of sequenced blood memory CD4+ clonotypes, with averages of around 40,000 in patients and 30,000 to 35,000 in controls.

The method behind the library was the immunoSEQ multiplex PCR assay. Here the immuneACCESS table is served through TCRdb, limited to in-frame sequences with V and J called. Missing clones are a known gap in these copies; in checked studies unresolved V genes cover under half, and the rest lacks a known reason. This sample is represented by about 27,000 clones; 80% to 90% of them were singletons. Roughly 1.3% of the sample comes from the top ten. This clone has a handful of counts. Its antigen is still unknown. There are no base qualities to consult, and no much larger clone falls within one base. The chain employs TRBV10-2 and TRBJ2-7, and perhaps TRBD1 as D gene, on 5 matching bases. This TCR was sampled from a human donor with narcolepsy. Source material: CD45RA- memory CD4+ T cells from PBMCs. In light of the paper, this sample's cell subset or site label describes: memory T cells sorted ex vivo from peripheral blood. The CDR3: CASRGALGSYEQYF. In nucleotides, the sequence is TGCGCCAGCAGAGGGGCGCTAGGTTCCTACGAGCAGTACTTC.